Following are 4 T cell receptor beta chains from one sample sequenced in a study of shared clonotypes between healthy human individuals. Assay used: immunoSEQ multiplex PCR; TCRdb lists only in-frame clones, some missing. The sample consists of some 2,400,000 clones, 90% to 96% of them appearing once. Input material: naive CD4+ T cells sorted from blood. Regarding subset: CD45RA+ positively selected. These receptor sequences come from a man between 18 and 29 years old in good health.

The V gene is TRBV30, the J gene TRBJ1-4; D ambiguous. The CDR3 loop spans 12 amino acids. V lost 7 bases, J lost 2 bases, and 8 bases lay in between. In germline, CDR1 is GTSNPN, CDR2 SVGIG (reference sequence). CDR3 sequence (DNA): TGTGCCTCCTTCGTGACTAATGAAAAACTGTTTTTT. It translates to CASFVTNEKLFF.

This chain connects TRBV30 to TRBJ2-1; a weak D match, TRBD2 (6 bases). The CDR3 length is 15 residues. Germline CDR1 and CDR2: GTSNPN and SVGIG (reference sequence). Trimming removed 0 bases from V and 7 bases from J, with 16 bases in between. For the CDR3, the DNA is TGTGCCTGGAGTGTAAGGACGGGAGCTGGTAATGAGCAGTTCTTC. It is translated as CAWSVRTGAGNEQFF.

The CDR3 DNA sequence: TGCGCCAGCAGCTTAAGGGGCGCGGATGAAAAACTGTTTTTT. Encoded protein: CASSLRGADEKLFF. This chain links TRBV5-1 with TRBJ1-4, with a tentative D call TRBD1 (5 bases). Germline CDR1 reads SGHRS; CDR2 reads YFSETQ. Trimming cost V 2 bases and J 6 bases, with 11 bases left between them. This CDR3 is 14 amino acids long. Full variable domain (missing parts from reference TRBV5-1 and TRBJ1-4): KAGVTQTPRYLIKTRGQQVTLSCSPISGHRSVSWYQQTPGQGLQFLFEYFSETQRNKGNFPGRFSGRQFSNSRSEMNVSTLELGDSALYLCASSLRGADEKLFFGSGTQLSVL.

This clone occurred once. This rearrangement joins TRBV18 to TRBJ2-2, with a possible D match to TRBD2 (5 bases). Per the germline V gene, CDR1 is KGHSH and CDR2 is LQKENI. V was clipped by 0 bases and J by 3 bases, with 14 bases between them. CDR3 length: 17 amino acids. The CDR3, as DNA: TGTGCCAGCTCACCACCTGGCCGGAGCGGCTACACCGGGGAGCTGTTTTTT. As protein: CASSPPGRSGYTGELFF.